This TCR beta chain comes out of a study of T cell responses to AZD1222 COVID-19 vaccine. Study outcomes and limitations: AZD1222 recipients seropositive at baseline numbered only six or seven. There were vaccine-associated CD4 TCRs across spike, dominant at 160-218 and 743-854. The donors showed a predominance of white British ancestry and of females, with possible underestimation of clonal diversity. Samples come after the peak T cell response, not at day 14.

Libraries were prepared by immunoSEQ multiplex PCR; TCRdb keeps only in-frame clonotypes and omits some of them. The profile shows some 97,000 clones, roughly 89% of them singletons. Remarks on this clone: Its antigen is not identified.

This clonotype was obtained from an adult in good health. Specimen: peripheral blood, collected on day 0 of AZD1222 vaccination.

DNA for the CDR3: TGTGCCAGCAGCTTGCGTCAGGGGGCCGGGGAGCTGTTTTTT. It translates to CASSLRQGAGELFF. J is TRBJ2-2 and V is TRBV7-2; 7 bases align to TRBD1. The V gene's germline CDR1 is SGHTA and CDR2 FQGNSA. After removal of 3 bases from V and 6 bases from J, the junction contained 4 bases not matched to a gene. This CDR3 region has 14 residues. The variable domain in full, completed from reference TRBV7-2 and TRBJ2-2, reads GAGVSQSPSNKVTEKGKDVELRCDPISGHTALYWYRQSLGQGLEFLIYFQGNSAPDKSGLPSDRFSAERTGGSVSTLTIQRTQQEDSAVYLCASSLRQGAGELFFGEGSRLTVL.